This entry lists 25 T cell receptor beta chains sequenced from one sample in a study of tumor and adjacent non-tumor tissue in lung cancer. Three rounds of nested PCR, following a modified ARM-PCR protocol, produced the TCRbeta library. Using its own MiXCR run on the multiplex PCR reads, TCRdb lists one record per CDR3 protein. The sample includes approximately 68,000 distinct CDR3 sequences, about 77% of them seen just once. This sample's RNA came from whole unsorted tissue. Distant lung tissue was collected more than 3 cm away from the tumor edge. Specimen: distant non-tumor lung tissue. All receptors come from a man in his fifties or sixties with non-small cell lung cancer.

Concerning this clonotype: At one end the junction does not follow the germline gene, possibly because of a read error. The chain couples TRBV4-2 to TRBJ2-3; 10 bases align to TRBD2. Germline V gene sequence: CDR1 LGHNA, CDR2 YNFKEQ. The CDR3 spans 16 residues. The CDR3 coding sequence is TGTGCCAGTAGCCAAAGCCCTAGCGGGAGTGGGGATACGCAGAATTTT. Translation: CASSQSPSGSGDTQNF.

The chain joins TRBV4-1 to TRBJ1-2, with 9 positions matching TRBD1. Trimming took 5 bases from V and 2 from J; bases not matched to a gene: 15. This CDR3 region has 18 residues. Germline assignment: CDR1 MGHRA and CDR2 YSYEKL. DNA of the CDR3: TGCGCCAGCAGCTATGACACCGGGACAGGGTACGTCAACTATGGCTACACCTTC. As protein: CASSYDTGTGYVNYGYTF.

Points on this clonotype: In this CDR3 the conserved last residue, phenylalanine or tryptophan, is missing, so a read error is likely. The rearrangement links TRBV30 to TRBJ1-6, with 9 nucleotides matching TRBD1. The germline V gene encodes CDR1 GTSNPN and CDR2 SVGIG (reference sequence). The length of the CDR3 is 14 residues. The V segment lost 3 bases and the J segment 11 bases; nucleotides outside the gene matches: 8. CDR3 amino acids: CAWSSGTGSPPLHY. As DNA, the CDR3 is TGTGCCTGGAGCTCCGGGACAGGGAGTCCACCCCTCCACTAT.

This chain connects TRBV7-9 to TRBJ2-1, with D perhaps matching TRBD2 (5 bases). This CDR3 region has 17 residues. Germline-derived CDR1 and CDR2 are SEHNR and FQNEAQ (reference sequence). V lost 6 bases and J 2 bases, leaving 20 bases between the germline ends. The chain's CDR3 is CASSPEPDFHTYNEQFF. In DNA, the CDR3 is TGTGCCAGCAGTCCTGAGCCGGACTTTCATACCTACAATGAGCAGTTCTTC.

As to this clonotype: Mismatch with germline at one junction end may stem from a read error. The CDR3 protein is CASSQDMGASRIDQYF. CDR3 sequence (DNA): TGTGCCAGTAGCCAAGATATGGGGGCTTCGCGGATCGACCAGTACTTC. J is TRBJ2-7 and V is TRBV14, with a tentative D call TRBD1 (6 bases). The CDR3 has 16 residues. Per germline, CDR1 SGHDN and CDR2 FVKESK.

The CDR3 nucleotides are TGCGCCAGCAGTCAAAGACAGGGTTCCTACGAGCAGTACTTC. Its protein product is CASSQRQGSYEQYF. The chain joins TRBV4-1 to TRBJ2-7; 7 bases are a match to TRBD1. J was trimmed by 1 base and V by 6 bases; bases with no gene match: 6. This CDR3 comprises 14 residues. The V gene's germline CDR1 is MGHRA and CDR2 YSYEKL.

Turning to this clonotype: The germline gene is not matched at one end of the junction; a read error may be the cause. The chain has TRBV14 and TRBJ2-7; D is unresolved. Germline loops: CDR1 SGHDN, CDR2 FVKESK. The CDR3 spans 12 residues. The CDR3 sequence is CANSPAHYEQYF. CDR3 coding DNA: TGTGCCAACAGCCCTGCCCACTACGAGCAGTATTTC.

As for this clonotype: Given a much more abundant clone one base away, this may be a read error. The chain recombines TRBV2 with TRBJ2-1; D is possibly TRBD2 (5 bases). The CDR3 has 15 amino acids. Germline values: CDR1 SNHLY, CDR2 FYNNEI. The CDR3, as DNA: TGTGCCAGCAGTGGGCCAGCGGCCCCCCCCGGTGAGCACTTCTTC. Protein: CASSGPAAPPGEHFF. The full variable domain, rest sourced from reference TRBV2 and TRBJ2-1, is EPEVTQTPSHQVTQMGQEVILRCVPISNHLYFYWYRQILGQKVEFLVSFYNNEISEKSEIFDDQFSVERPDGSNFTLKIRSTKLEDSAMYFCASSGPAAPPGEHFFGPGTRLTVL.

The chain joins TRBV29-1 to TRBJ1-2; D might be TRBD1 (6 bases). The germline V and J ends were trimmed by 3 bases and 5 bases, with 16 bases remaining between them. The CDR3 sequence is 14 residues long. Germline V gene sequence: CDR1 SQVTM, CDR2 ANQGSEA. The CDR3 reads CSVEMPDRSYGYTF. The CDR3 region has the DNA TGCAGCGTTGAGATGCCAGACAGGAGTTATGGCTACACCTTC.

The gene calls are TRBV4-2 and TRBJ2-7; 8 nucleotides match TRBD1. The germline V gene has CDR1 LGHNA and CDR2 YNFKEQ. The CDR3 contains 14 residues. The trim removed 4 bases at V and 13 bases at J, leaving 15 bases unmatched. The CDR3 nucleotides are TGTGCCAGCAGCCCCACAGGGGGTAGGGACGGGCAATACTTC. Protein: CASSPTGGRDGQYF.

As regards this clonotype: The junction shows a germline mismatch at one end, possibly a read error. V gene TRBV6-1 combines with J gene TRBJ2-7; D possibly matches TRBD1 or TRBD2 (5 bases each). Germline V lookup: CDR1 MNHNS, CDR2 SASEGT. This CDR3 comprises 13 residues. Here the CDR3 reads CVSVGTNLNEQYF. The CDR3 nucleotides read TGTGTCAGCGTCGGGACCAACCTTAACGAGCAGTACTTC.

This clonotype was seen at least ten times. The CDR3 spells CASSVPGSQSQPQHF. In nucleotides, the CDR3 is TGTGCCAGCAGCGTCCCGGGGTCCCAGAGCCAGCCCCAGCATTTT. This chain connects TRBV28 to TRBJ1-5; D is ambiguous. The CDR3 has 15 residues. Germline CDR1 is MDHEN and CDR2 is SYDVKM. With 6 bases removed from V and 7 bases from J, the gap between germline ends came to 19 bases.

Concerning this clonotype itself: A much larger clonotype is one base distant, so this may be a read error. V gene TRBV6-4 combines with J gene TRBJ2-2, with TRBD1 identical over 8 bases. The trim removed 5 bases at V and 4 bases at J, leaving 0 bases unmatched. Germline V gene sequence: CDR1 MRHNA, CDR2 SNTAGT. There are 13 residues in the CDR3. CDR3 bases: TGTGCCAGCAGTACAGGGGGCACCGGGGAGCTGTTTTTT. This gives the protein CASSTGGTGELFF.

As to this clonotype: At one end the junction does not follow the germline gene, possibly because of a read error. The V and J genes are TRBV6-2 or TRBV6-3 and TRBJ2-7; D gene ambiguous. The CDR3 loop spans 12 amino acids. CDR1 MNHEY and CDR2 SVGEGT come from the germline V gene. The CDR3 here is CASNYSAVEQYF. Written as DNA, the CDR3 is TGTGCCAGCAATTACTCGGCGGTGGAGCAGTACTTC.

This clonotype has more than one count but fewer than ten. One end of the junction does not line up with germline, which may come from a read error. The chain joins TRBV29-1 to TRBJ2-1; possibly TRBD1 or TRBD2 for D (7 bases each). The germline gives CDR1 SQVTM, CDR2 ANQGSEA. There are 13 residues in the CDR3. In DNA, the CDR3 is TGTAGCGCTGGAACAGGGGACTACAGTGAGCAGTTCTTC. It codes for CSAGTGDYSEQFF.

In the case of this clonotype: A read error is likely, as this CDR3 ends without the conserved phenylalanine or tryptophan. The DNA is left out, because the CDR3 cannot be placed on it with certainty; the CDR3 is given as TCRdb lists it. The CDR3 loop is CASSPLTGGTEQCL. The V gene is TRBV7-9, the J gene TRBJ2-7; TRBD1, as called in the table, went unchecked against the DNA. From its first to its last residue, the CDR3 has 14 amino acids. From germline, CDR1 is SEHNR and CDR2 FQNEAQ (reference sequence).

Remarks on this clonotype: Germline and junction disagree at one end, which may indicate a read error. CDR3 sequence reads: CVSRSGRGDQEIQYF. CDR3 coding DNA: TGTGTCAGCAGGTCTGGGAGAGGGGACCAAGAGATCCAGTACTTC. The chain links TRBV6-1 to TRBJ2-5, with D tentatively TRBD1 or TRBD2 (5 bases each). Germline loops: CDR1 MNHNS, CDR2 SASEGT. The CDR3 has 15 residues.

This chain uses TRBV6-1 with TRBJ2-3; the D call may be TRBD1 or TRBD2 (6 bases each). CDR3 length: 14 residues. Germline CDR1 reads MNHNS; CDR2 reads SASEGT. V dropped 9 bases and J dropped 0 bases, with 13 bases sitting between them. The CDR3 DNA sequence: TGTGCCAGGGACAGCGGGTCTAGCACAGATACGCAGTATTTT. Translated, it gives CARDSGSSTDTQYF.

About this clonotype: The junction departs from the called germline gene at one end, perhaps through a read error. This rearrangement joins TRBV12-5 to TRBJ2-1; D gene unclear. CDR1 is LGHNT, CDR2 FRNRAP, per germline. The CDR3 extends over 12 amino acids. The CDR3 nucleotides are TGTGCTAGTGGTTTAGAGTCGAGTGAGCACTTCTTC. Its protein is CASGLESSEHFF.

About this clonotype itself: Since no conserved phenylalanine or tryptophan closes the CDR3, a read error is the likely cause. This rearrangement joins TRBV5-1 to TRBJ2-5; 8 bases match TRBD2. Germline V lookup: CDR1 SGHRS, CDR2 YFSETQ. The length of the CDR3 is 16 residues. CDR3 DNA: TGCGCCAGCAGCTTGACTAGCGGCAGTCGGGGAGAGATCCAGTACCTC. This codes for CASSLTSGSRGEIQYL.

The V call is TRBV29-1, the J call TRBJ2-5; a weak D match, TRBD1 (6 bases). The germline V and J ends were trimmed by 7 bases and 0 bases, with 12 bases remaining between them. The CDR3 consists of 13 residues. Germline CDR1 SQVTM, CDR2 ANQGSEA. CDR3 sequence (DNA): TGCAGCGCAGTGGACAGAAACCAAGAGACCCAGTACTTC. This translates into CSAVDRNQETQYF.

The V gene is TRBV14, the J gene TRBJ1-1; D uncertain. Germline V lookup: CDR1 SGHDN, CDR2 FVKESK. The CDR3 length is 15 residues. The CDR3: CVISQSLGVRTEAFF. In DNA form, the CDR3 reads TGTGTCATCAGCCAAAGCCTTGGAGTAAGGACTGAAGCTTTCTTT.

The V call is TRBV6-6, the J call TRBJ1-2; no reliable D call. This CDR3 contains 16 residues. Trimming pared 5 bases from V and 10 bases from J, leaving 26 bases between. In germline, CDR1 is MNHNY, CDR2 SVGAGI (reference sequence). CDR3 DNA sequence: TGTGCCAGCAGTCGCGTATCCCGGTTGATGGTTGATGACTACACCTTC. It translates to CASSRVSRLMVDDYTF.

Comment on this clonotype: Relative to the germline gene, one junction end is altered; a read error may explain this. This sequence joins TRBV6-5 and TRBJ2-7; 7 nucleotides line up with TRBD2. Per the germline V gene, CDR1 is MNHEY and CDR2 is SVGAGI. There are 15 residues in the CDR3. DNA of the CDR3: TGTACCAGCGATTACTCGAGGCGGGAGACGGCCGAGCAGTACTTC. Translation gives CTSDYSRRETAEQYF.

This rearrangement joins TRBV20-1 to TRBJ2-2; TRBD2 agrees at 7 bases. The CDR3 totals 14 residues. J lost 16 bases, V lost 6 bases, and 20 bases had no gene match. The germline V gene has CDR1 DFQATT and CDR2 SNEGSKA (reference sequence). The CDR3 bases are TGCAGTGCAGATGTCCAGCGGGGCACCGGGGAGTCGTTTTTT. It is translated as CSADVQRGTGESFF.